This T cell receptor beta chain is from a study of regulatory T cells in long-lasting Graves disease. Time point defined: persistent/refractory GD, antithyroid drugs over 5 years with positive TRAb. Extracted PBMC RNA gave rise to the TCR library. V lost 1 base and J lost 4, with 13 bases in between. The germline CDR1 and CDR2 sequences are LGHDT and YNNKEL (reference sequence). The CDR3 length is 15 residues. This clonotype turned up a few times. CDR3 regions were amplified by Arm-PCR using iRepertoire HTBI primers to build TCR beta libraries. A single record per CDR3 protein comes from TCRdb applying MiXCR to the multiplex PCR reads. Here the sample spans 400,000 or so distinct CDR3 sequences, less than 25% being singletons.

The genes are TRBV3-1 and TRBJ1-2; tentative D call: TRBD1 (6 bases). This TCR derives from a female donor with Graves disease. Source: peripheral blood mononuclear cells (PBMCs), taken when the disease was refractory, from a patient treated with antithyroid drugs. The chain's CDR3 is CASSQGGAGPYGYTF. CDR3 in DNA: TGTGCCAGCAGCCAAGGGGGGGCAGGCCCCTATGGCTACACCTTC.